Sequencing of this TCR beta chain was carried out in a study of T cells after yellow fever vaccination. Study conclusions and caveats: Contaminants from the bulk population, in the form of abundant clonotypes, could be found in FACS-sorted repertoires.

TCRdb redid the calling of the 5' RACE reads with MiXCR, one entry per CDR3 protein. The table shows 300,000 to 400,000 distinct CDR3 sequences, with roughly 8.7% occurring only once. This CDR3 is 14 amino acids long. Germline CDR1 is SGHRS and CDR2 is YFSETQ. The ends lost 4 bases at V and 3 bases at J; junction bases unmatched: 6. Comments on this clonotype: The antigen is not known.

V is TRBV5-1 and J is TRBJ2-7, with 8 bases that match TRBD1. This sequence was found in a man aged 18 to 29 who received the YFV17D yellow fever vaccine. This specimen was PBMCs, taken on the day of the first yellow fever vaccination. Here the CDR3 DNA reads TGCGCCAGCAGCACCCCGGGACAGGACTACGAGCAGTACTTC. Translated, it gives CASSTPGQDYEQYF. Full variable domain (outside the CDR3, taken from reference TRBV5-1 and TRBJ2-7): KAGVTQTPRYLIKTRGQQVTLSCSPISGHRSVSWYQQTPGQGLQFLFEYFSETQRNKGNFPGRFSGRQFSNSRSEMNVSTLELGDSALYLCASSTPGQDYEQYFGPGTRLTVT.